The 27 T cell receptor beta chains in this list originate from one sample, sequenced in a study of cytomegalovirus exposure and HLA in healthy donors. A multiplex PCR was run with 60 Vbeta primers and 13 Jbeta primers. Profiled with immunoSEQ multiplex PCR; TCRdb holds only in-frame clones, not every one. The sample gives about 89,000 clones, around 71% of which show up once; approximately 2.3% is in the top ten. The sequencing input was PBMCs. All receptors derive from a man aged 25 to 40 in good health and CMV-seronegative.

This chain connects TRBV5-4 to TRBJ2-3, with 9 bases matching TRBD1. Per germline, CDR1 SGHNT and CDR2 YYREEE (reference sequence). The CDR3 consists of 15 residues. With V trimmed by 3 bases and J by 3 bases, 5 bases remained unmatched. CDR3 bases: TGTGCCAGCAGCTCGGGACAGGGTAGAACAGATACGCAGTATTTT. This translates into CASSSGQGRTDTQYF.

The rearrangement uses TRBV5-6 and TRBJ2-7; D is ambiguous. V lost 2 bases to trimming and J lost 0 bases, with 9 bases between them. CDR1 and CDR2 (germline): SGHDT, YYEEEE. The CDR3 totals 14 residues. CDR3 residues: CASSFGGSSYEQYF. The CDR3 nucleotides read TGTGCCAGCAGCTTTGGCGGATCCTCCTACGAGCAGTACTTC.

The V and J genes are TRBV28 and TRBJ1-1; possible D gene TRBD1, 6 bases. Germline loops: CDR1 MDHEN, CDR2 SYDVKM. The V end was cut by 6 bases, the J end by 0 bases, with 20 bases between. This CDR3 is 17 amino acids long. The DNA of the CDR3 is TGTGCCAGCAGGGGCCGGGACATCTACTTCATGAACACTGAAGCTTTCTTT. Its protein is CASRGRDIYFMNTEAFF.

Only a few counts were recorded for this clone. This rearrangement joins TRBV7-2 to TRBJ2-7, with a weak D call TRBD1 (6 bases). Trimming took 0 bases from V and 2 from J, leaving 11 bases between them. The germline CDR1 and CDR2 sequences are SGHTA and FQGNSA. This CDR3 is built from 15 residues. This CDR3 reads CASSLAGTNTYEQYF. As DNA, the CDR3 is TGTGCCAGCAGCTTAGCAGGGACAAATACCTACGAGCAGTACTTC.

This chain's CDR3 is CASSRNFTPPRDRTLAKNIQYF. The CDR3 region has the DNA TGTGCCAGCAGCAGAAATTTTACTCCCCCCAGAGACAGGACCTTAGCCAAAAACATTCAGTACTTC. J is TRBJ2-4 and V is TRBV21-1; the tabulated D call, TRBD1, remains unverified against the DNA. TRBV21-1 is described as a pseudogene. This CDR3 is built from 22 residues.

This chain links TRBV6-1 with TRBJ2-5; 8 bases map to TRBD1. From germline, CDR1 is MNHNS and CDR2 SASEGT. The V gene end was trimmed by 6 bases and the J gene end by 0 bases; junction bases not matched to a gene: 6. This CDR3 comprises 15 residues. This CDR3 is CASRVDRGYQETQYF. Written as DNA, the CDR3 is TGTGCCAGCAGGGTTGACAGGGGATACCAAGAGACCCAGTACTTC.

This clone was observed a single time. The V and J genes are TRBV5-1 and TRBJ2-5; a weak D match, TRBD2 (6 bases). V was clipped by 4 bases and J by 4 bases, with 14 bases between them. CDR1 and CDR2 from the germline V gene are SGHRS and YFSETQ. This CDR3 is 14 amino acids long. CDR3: CASSPLRGGETQYF. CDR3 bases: TGCGCCAGCAGCCCGCTCCGGGGAGGAGAGACCCAGTACTTC.

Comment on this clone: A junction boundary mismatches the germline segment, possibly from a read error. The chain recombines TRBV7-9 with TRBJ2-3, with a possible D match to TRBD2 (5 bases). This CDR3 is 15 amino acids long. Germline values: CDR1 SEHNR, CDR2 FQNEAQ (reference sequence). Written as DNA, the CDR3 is TGTTCCAGCAGCTTTGAGGCGGGCAGGACAGATACGCAGTATTTT. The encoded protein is CSSSFEAGRTDTQYF.

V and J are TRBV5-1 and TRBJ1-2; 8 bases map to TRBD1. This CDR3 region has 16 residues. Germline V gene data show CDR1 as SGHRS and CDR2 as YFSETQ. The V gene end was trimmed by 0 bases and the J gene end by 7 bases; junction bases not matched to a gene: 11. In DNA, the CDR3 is TGCGCCAGCAGCTTGGAGGCAGGGGGCCCTGTGGGTGGCTACACCTTC. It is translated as CASSLEAGGPVGGYTF. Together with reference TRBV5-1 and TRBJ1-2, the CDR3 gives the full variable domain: KAGVTQTPRYLIKTRGQQVTLSCSPISGHRSVSWYQQTPGQGLQFLFEYFSETQRNKGNFPGRFSGRQFSNSRSEMNVSTLELGDSALYLCASSLEAGGPVGGYTFGSGTRLTVV.

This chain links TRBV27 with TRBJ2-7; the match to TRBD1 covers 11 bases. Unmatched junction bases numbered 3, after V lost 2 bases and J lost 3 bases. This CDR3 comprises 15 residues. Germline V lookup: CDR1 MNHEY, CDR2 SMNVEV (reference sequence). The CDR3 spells CASSLTGTGGYEQYF. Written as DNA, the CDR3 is TGTGCCAGCAGTTTAACCGGGACAGGGGGCTACGAGCAGTACTTC.

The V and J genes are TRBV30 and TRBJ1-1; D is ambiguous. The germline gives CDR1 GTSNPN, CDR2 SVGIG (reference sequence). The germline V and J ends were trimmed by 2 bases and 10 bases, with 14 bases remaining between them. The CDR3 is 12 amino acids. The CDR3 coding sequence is TGTGCCTGGAGTACAGAGCGGGTGGGAGCTTTCTTT. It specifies CAWSTERVGAFF. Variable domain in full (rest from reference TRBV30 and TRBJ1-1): SQTIHQWPATLVQPVGSPLSLECTVEGTSNPNLYWYRQAAGRGLQLLFYSVGIGQISSEVPQNLSASRPQDRQFILSSKKLLLSDSGFYLCAWSTERVGAFFGQGTRLTVV.

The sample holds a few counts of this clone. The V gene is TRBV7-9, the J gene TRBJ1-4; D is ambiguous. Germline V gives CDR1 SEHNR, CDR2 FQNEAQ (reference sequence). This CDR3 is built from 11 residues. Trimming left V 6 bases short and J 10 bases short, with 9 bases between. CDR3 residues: CASSSLGKLFF. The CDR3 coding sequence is TGTGCCAGCAGTAGCTTGGGAAAACTGTTTTTT.

In DNA, the CDR3 is TGTGCCGCCACACCCGGGACACCCACCGGGGAGCTGTTTTTT. This codes for CAATPGTPTGELFF. This chain links TRBV6-1 with TRBJ2-2; D perhaps matches TRBD1 (6 bases). Germline CDR1 and CDR2: MNHNS and SASEGT. Deletions cut 11 bases from V and 4 bases from J, with 17 bases between. The CDR3 has 14 residues.

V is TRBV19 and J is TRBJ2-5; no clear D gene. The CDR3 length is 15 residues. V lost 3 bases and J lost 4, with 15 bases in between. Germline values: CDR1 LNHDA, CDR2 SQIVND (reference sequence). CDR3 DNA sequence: TGTGCCAGTAGTATGCAGTCCGCCCTTGTAGAGACCCAGTACTTC. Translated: CASSMQSALVETQYF.

DNA for the CDR3: TGTGCCAGTAGTAGAGAAAGCGGGAGTCGCTACAATGAGCAGTTCTTC. Its protein is CASSRESGSRYNEQFF. The genes are TRBV19 and TRBJ2-1; TRBD2 matches 8 bases. Germline loops: CDR1 LNHDA, CDR2 SQIVND (reference sequence). Germline trimming cut 4 bases from V and 3 bases from J; bases unmatched to any gene: 8. The CDR3 extends over 16 amino acids.

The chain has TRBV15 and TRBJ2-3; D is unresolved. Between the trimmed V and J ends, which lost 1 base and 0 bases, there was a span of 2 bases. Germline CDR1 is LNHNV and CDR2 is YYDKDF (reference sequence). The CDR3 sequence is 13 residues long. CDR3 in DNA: TGTGCCACCAGCAGAGTAAGCACAGATACGCAGTATTTT. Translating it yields CATSRVSTDTQYF.

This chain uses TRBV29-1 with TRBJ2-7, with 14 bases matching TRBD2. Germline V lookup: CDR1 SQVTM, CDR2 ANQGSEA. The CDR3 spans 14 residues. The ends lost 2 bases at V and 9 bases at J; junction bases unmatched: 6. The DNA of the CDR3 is TGCAGCGTTGAAAGACTAGCGGGAGGGCGAGGGCAGTACTTC. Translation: CSVERLAGGRGQYF.

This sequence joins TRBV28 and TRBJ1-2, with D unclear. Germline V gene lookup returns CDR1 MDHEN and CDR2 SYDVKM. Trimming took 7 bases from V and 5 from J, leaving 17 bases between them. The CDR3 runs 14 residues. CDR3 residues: CASTVAGLAYGYTF. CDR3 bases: TGTGCCAGCACCGTAGCCGGACTCGCATATGGCTACACCTTC.

CDR3 sequence reads: CASSLFGGERYHTDTQYF. As DNA, the CDR3 is TGTGCCAGCAGCTTGTTCGGCGGCGAGAGATACCACACAGATACGCAGTATTTT. The chain links TRBV5-4 to TRBJ2-3, with D uncertain. The CDR3 length is 18 residues. The germline V gene has CDR1 SGHNT and CDR2 YYREEE (reference sequence). Trimming shortened V by 1 base and J by 2 bases, and 20 bases separated the two germline ends.

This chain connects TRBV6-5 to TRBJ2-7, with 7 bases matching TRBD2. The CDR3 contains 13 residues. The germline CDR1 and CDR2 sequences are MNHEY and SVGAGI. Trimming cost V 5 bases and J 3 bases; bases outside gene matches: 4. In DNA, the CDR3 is TGTGCCAGCAGTCCTGGGACTAACTACGAGCAGTACTTC. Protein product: CASSPGTNYEQYF.

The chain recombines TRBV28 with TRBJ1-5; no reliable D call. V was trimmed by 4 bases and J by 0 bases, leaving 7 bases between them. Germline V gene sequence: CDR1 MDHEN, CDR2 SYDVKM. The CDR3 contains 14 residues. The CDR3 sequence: CASSSADSNQPQHF. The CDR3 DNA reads TGTGCCAGCAGTTCGGCGGATAGCAATCAGCCCCAGCATTTT.

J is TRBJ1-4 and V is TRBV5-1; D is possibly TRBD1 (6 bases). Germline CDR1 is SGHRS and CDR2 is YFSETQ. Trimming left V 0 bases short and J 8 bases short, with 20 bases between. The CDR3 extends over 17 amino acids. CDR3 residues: CASSLAVQDSPMEKLFF. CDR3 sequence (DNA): TGCGCCAGCAGCTTGGCCGTACAGGACAGCCCTATGGAAAAACTGTTTTTT. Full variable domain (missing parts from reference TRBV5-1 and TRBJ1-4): KAGVTQTPRYLIKTRGQQVTLSCSPISGHRSVSWYQQTPGQGLQFLFEYFSETQRNKGNFPGRFSGRQFSNSRSEMNVSTLELGDSALYLCASSLAVQDSPMEKLFFGSGTQLSVL.

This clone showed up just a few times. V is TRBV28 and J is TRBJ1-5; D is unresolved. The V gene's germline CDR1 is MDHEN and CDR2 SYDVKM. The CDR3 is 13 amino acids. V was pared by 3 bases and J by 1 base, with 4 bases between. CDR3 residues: CASSLSSNQPQHF. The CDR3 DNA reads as TGTGCCAGCAGTTTGTCAAGCAATCAGCCCCAGCATTTT.

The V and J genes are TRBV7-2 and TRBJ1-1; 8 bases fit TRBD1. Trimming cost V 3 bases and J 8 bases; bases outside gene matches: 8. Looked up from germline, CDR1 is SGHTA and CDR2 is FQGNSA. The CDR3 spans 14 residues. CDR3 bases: TGTGCCAGCAGCTTGACAGGGGACATCCCCGAAGCTTTCTTT. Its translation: CASSLTGDIPEAFF.

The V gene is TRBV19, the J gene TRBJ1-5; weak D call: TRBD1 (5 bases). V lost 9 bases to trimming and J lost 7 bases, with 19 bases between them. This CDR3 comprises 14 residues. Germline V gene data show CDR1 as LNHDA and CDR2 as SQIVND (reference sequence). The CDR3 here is CARESVGANQPQHF. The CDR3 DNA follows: TGTGCCAGAGAATCGGTAGGGGCCAACCAGCCCCAGCATTTT.

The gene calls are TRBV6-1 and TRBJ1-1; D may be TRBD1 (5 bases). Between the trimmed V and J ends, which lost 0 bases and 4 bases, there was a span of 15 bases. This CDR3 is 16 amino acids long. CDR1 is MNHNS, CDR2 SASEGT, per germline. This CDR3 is CASSEAIRVLSTEAFF. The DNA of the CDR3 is TGTGCCAGCAGTGAAGCGATCAGGGTTTTAAGCACTGAAGCTTTCTTT.

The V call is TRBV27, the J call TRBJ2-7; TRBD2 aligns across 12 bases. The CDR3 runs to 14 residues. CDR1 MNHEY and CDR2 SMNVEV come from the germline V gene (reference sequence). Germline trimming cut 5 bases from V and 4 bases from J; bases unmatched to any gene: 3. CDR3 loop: CASSPGTSGYEQYF. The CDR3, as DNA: TGTGCCAGCAGTCCCGGGACTAGCGGGTACGAGCAGTACTTC.